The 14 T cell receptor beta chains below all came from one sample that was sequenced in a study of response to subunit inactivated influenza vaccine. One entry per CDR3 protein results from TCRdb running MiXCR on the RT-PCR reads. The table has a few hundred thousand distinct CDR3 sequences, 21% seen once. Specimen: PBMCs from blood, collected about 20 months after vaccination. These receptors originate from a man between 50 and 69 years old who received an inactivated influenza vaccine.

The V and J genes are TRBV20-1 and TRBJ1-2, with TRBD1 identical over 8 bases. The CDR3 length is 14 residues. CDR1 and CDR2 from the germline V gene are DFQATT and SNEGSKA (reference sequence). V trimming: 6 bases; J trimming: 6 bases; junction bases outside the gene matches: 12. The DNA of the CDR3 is TGCAGTGCCCCACTACAGCAGGGGGCCGATGGCTACACCTTC. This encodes CSAPLQQGADGYTF.

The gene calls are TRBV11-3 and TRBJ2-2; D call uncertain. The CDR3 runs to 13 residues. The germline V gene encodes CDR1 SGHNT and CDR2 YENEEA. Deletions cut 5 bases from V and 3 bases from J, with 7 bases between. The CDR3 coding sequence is TGTGCCAGCAGCCCCGCGGACACCGGGGAGCTGTTTTTT. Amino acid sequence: CASSPADTGELFF.

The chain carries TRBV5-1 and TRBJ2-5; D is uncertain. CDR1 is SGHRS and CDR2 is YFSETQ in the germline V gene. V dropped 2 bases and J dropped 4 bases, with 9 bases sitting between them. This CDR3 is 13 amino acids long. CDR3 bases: TGCGCCAGCAGCTTAAACTCCGTAGAGACCCAGTACTTC. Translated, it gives CASSLNSVETQYF.

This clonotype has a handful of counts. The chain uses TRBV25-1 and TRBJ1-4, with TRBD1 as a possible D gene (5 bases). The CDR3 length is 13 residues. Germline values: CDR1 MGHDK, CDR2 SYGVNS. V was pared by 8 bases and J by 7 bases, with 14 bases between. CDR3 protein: CASARDLVEKLFF. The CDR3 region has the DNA TGTGCCAGCGCCCGGGACCTAGTTGAAAAACTGTTTTTT.

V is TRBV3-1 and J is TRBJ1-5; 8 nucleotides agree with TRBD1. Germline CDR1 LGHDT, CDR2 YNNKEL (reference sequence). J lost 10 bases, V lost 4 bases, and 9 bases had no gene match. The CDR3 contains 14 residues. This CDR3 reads CASSRGQALGPQHF. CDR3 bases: TGTGCCAGCAGCCGGGGACAGGCCCTGGGCCCCCAGCATTTT.

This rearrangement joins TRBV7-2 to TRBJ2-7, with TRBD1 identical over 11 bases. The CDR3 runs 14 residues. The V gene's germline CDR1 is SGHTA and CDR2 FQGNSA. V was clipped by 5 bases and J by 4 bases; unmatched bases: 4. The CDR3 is CASSQDRGQYEQYF. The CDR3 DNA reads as TGTGCCAGCAGCCAGGACAGGGGGCAGTACGAGCAGTACTTC.

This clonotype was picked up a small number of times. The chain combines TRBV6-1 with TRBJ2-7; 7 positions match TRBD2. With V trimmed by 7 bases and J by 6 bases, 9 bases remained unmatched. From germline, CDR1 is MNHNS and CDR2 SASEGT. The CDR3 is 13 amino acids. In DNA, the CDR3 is TGTGCCAGCAACCCAGCGGGGATGCGCGAGCAGTACTTC. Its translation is CASNPAGMREQYF.

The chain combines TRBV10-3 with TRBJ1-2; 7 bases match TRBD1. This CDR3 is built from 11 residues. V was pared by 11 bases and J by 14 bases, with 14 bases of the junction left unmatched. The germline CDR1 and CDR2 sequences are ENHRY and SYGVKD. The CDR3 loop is CAALQGTARTF. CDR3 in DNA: TGTGCCGCCCTTCAGGGGACAGCGAGAACCTTC.

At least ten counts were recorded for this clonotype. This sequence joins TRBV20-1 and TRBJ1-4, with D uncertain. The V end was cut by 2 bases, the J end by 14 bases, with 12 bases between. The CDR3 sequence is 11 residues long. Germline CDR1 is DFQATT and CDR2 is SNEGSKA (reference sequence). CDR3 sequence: CSARIVGRLFF. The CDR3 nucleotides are TGCAGTGCTAGAATAGTAGGGCGGCTGTTTTTT.

The CDR3 loop is CASSDYRGTNQPQHF. The CDR3 nucleotides are TGTGCCAGCAGTGATTACAGGGGAACCAATCAGCCCCAGCATTTT. V and J are TRBV27 and TRBJ1-5; 7 bases fit TRBD1. Per germline, CDR1 MNHEY and CDR2 SMNVEV (reference sequence). The CDR3 covers 15 residues. With 5 bases clipped from V and 3 bases from J, the junction kept 7 bases outside the gene matches.

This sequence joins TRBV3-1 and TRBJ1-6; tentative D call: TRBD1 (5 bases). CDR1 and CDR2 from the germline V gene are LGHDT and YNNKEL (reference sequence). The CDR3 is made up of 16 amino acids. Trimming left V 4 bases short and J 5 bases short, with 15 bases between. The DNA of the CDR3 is TGTGCCAGCAGCCTTCCCCGGGGGAAGGATAATTCACCCCTCCACTTT. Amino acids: CASSLPRGKDNSPLHF.

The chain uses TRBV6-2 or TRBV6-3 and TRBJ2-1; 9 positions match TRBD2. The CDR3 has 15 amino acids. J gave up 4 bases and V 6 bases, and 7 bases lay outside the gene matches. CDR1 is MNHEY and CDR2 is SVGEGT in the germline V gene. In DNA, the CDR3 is TGTGCCAGCAGACCGGGACTAGCCGGTTACAATGAGCAGTTCTTC. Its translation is CASRPGLAGYNEQFF.

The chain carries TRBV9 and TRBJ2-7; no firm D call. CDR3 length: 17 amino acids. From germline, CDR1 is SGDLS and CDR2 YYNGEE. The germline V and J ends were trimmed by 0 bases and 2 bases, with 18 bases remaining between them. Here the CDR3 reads CASSVGGYEQEAYEQYF. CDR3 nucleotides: TGTGCCAGCAGCGTAGGAGGATATGAACAAGAAGCCTACGAGCAGTACTTC. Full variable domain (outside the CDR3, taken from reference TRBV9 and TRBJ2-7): DSGVTQTPKHLITATGQRVTLRCSPRSGDLSVYWYQQSLDQGLQFLIQYYNGEERAKGNILERFSAQQFPDLHSELNLSSLELGDSALYFCASSVGGYEQEAYEQYFGPGTRLTVT.

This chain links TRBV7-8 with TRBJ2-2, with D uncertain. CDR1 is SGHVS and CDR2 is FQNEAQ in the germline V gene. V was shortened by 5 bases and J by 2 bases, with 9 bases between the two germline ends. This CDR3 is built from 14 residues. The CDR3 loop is CASSGLTNTGELFF. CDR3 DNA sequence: TGTGCCAGCAGCGGCTTGACCAACACCGGGGAGCTGTTTTTT. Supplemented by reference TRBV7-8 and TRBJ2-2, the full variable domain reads GAGVSQSPRYKVAKRGQDVALRCDPISGHVSLFWYQQALGQGPEFLTYFQNEAQLDKSGLPSDRFFAERPEGSVSTLKIQRTQQEDSAVYLCASSGLTNTGELFFGEGSRLTVL.